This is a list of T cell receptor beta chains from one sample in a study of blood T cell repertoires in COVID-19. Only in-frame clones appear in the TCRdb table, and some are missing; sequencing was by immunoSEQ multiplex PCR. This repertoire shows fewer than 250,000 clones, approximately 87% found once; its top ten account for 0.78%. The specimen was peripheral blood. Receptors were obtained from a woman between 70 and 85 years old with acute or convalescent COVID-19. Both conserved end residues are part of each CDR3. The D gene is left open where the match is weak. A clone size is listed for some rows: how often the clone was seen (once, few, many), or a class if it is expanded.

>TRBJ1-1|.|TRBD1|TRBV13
TGTGCCAGCAGCTTGGGACAGGGGGGATTGAACACTGAAGCTTTCTTT
CASSLGQGGLNTEAFF
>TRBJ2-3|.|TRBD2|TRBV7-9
TGTGCCAGCAGCTTACGGGAGGGCCGGACGAGCACAGATACGCAGTATTTT
CASSLREGRTSTDTQYF
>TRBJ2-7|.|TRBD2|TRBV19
TGTGCCAGTAGCACTAGCGGGAGAAACGAGCAGTACTTC
CASSTSGRNEQYF
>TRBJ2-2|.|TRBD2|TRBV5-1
TGCGCCAGCAGCCCGGGACTAGCGGGGCCTTCGGCCGGGGAGCTGTTTTTT
CASSPGLAGPSAGELFF
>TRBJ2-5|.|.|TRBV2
TGTGCCAGCAGTGAAACTTACGGGAAAGAGACCCAGTACTTC
CASSETYGKETQYF
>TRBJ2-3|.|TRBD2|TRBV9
TGTGCCAGCAGCGTAGCGGGAGGACCGGGTGATACGCAGTATTTT
CASSVAGGPGDTQYF
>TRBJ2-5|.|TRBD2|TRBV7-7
TGTGCCAGCAGCTCCCAGCCGGGGGGACAAGAGACCCAGTACTTC
CASSSQPGGQETQYF
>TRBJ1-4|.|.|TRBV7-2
TGTGCCAGCAGCTTACTTGTCGGGTTTGAGGAAAAACTGTTTTTT
CASSLLVGFEEKLFF
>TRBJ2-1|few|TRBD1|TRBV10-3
TGTGCCATCTACCCTGGACAGGGACCATACAATGAGCAGTTCTTC
CAIYPGQGPYNEQFF
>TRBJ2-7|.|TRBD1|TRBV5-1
TGCGCCAGCAGCTTGAGACAGGGGGCACCCTACGAGCAGTACTTC
CASSLRQGAPYEQYF
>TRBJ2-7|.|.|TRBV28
TGTGCCAGCAGGACGATCGGGGACGAGCAGTACTTC
CASRTIGDEQYF
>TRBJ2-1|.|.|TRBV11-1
TGTGCCAGCAGCTTAACGGGAGTTATTGAGCAGTTCTTC
CASSLTGVIEQFF
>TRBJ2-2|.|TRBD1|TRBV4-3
TGCGCCAGCAGCCAAAGGACAGGGACGGGCACCGGGGAGCTGTTTTTT
CASSQRTGTGTGELFF
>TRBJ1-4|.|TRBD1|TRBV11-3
TGTGCCAGCAGCCCTGACAGGGTCGCAAAACTGTTTTTT
CASSPDRVAKLFF
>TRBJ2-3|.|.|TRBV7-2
TGTGCCAGCAGCTTCAGGGTCACAGATACGCAGTATTTT
CASSFRVTDTQYF
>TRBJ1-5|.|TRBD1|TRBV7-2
TGTGCCAGCAGCTTAAGGGGGCAGCAGCCCCAGCATTTT
CASSLRGQQPQHF
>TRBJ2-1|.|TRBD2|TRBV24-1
TGTGCCACCAGTATTCAGCGGGGGGGCGTGGTTGAGCAGTTCTTC
CATSIQRGGVVEQFF
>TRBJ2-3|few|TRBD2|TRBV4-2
TGTGCCAGCAGCCAACTTCGACTAGCGGGGGGAGTTACAGATACGCAGTATTTT
CASSQLRLAGGVTDTQYF
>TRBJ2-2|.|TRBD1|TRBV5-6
TGTGCCAGCGAGGAACCGGGACAGGCGAACACCGGGGAGCTGTTTTTT
CASEEPGQANTGELFF
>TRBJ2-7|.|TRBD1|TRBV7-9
TGTGCCAGCAGCCCTAGACGCGGGACAGGGAGGGTCTACGAGCAGTACTTC
CASSPRRGTGRVYEQYF
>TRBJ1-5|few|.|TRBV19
TGTGCCAGTAGTTTTCACTATCAGCCCCAGCATTTT
CASSFHYQPQHF
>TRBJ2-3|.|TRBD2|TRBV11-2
TGTGCCAGCAGCTTAGCGACTAGCGGGGGGGCCTTTGTAGATACGCAGTATTTT
CASSLATSGGAFVDTQYF
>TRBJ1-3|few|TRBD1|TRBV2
TGTGCCAGCAGCCGGGACAGGGGTCGGGACACCATATATTTT
CASSRDRGRDTIYF
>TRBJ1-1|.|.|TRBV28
TGTGCCAGCAGCCGTTCACAGCTGAACACTGAAGCTTTCTTT
CASSRSQLNTEAFF
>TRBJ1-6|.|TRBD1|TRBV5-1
TGCGCCAGCAGCTTGTGGGCGACAGGGGAAGGCTCCTATAATTCACCCCTCCACTTT
CASSLWATGEGSYNSPLHF
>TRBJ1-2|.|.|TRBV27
TGTGCCAGCAGTTTTTCGGGGGGTATCTCCTACACCTTC
CASSFSGGISYTF
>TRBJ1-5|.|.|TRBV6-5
TGTGCCAGCACCCTCGTAAATCAGCCCCAGCATTTT
CASTLVNQPQHF
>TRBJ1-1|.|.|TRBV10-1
TGCGCCAGCAGTGCTTCGAGGAACACTGAAGCTTTCTTT
CASSASRNTEAFF
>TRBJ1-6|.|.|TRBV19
TGTGCCAGTAGTATTGGAGCCTCCTATAATTCACCCCTCCACTTT
CASSIGASYNSPLHF
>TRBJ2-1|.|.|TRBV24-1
TGTGCCACCAGTGATACAACAGGGTTCGATGAGCAGTTCTTC
CATSDTTGFDEQFF
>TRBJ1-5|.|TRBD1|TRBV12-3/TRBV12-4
TGTGCCAGCAGCTCAGGGGGGAGGACCCAGCATTTT
CASSSGGRTQHF
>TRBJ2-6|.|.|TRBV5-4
TGTGCCAGCAGCAGTACCGGGACACTCCGTCTCTCTGGGGCCAACGTCCTGACTTTC
CASSSTGTLRLSGANVLTF
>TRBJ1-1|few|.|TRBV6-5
TGTGCCAGCAGGGACCAACAGGGATTAGGCACTGAAGCTTTCTTT
CASRDQQGLGTEAFF
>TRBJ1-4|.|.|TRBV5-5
TGTGCCAGCAGCATAACAGGACGAGTTGGGGAAAAACTGTTTTTT
CASSITGRVGEKLFF
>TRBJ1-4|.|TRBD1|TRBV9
TGTGCCAGCAGCGTGGGACAGGCTCAGGGGGAAAAACTGTTTTTT
CASSVGQAQGEKLFF
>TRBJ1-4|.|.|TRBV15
TGTGCCACCAGCAGAGATGGCGGGGTTTTGAATGAAAAACTGTTTTTT
CATSRDGGVLNEKLFF
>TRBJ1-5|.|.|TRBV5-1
TGCGCCAGCAGCTTGGCGGGGGATAGCAATCAGCCCCAGCATTTT
CASSLAGDSNQPQHF
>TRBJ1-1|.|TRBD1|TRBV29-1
TGCAGCTCGACAGGGGGCACGAACACTGAAGCTTTCTTT
CSSTGGTNTEAFF
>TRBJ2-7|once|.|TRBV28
TGTGCCAGCAGTTTGGTTAGTCCCTACGAGCAGTACTTC
CASSLVSPYEQYF
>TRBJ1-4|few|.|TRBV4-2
TGTGCCAGCAGCTTTGTAGGGAGTGAACTGTTTTTT
CASSFVGSELFF
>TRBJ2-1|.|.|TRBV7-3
TGTGCCAGCAGCTTCGGCGGAATAGTTGATGAGCAGTTCTTC
CASSFGGIVDEQFF
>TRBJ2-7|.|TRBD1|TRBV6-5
TGTGCCAGCAGGCAGACAGGGAAGGACGAGCAGTACTTC
CASRQTGKDEQYF
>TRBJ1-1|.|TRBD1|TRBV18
TGTGCCAGCTCTCAGGGACAGGTGAACACTGAAGCTTTCTTT
CASSQGQVNTEAFF
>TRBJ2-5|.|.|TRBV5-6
TGTGCCAGCAGCCGACTTTTACAGGGTGGTGAGACCCAGTACTTC
CASSRLLQGGETQYF
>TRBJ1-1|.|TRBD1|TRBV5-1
TGCGCCAGCAGCACGACAGGGGCTGAAGCTTTCTTT
CASSTTGAEAFF
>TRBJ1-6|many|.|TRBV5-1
TGCGCCAGCAGCTTGATCAGTAATAATTCACCCCTCCACTTT
CASSLISNNSPLHF
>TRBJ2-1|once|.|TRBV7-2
TGTGCCAGCAGCTTAGCCCCACTCTCCTACAATGAGCAGTTCTTC
CASSLAPLSYNEQFF
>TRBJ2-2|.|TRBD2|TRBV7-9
TGTGCCAGCAGCTTCCGGTCCGGGAGGGACACCGGGGAGCTGTTTTTT
CASSFRSGRDTGELFF
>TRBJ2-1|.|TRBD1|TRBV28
TGTGCCAGCAGTTTAATCGGACAGGGAGGAAATGAGCAGTTCTTC
CASSLIGQGGNEQFF
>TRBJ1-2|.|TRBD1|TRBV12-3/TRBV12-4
TGTGCCAGCACAACAGGGGGCTATGGCTACACCTTC
CASTTGGYGYTF
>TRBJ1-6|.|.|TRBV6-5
TGTGCCAGCAGTTACTCTCCAATGCGGAATTCACCCCTCCACTTT
CASSYSPMRNSPLHF
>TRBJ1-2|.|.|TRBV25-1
TGTGCCAGCAGTGCTAAGAATGACTACTATGGCTACACCTTC
CASSAKNDYYGYTF